What follows are 4 T cell receptor beta chains derived from one specimen sequenced in a study of CD8+ T cells in alopecia areata. Extracted RNA was reverse transcribed into cDNA, the sequencing template. The protocol was immunoSEQ multiplex PCR, while the TCRdb copy is restricted to in-frame clones and leaves out a portion. The sample holds roughly 150,000 clones, about three fifths seen once. The sequenced sample was CD8+ T cells sorted from blood. Receptors originate from a human donor in good health.

A few counts support this clone. This chain uses TRBV15 with TRBJ2-2, with 8 bases lining up with TRBD1. This CDR3 has 15 residues. The V segment lost 4 bases and the J segment 4 bases; nucleotides outside the gene matches: 5. Germline V gives CDR1 LNHNV, CDR2 YYDKDF (reference sequence). The DNA of the CDR3 is TGTGCCACCAGCACCAGAGACAGGGGCACCGGGGAGCTGTTTTTT. Translating it yields CATSTRDRGTGELFF.

This clone has only a few counts. The rearrangement uses TRBV15 and TRBJ2-4, with D possibly TRBD2 on 5 matching bases. The CDR3 runs 12 residues. Trimming cost V 5 bases and J 8 bases, with 10 bases left between them. The germline gives CDR1 LNHNV, CDR2 YYDKDF (reference sequence). For the CDR3, the DNA is TGTGCCACCAGCGAAGCGAGGGACATTCAGTACTTC. This sequence encodes CATSEARDIQYF. Together with reference TRBV15 and TRBJ2-4, the CDR3 gives the full variable domain: DAMVIQNPRYQVTQFGKPVTLSCSQTLNHNVMYWYQQKSSQAPKLLFHYYDKDFNNEADTPDNFQSRRPNTSFCFLDIRSPGLGDTAMYLCATSEARDIQYFGAGTRLSVL.

V and J are TRBV29-1 and TRBJ1-1; D is unresolved. With 7 bases removed from V and 3 bases from J, the gap between germline ends came to 9 bases. In germline, CDR1 is SQVTM, CDR2 ANQGSEA. This CDR3 comprises 11 residues. The CDR3 reads CSALHYTEAFF. Here the CDR3 DNA reads TGCAGCGCCCTCCACTACACTGAAGCTTTCTTT.

The chain is built from TRBV15 and TRBJ2-7, with 9 bases matching TRBD1. The V gene end was trimmed by 2 bases and the J gene end by 4 bases; junction bases not matched to a gene: 9. Germline CDR1 is LNHNV and CDR2 is YYDKDF (reference sequence). The CDR3 is 16 amino acids. The CDR3 is CATSRPTGTGFYEQYF. CDR3 in DNA: TGTGCCACCAGCAGACCAACCGGGACAGGGTTTTACGAGCAGTACTTC.